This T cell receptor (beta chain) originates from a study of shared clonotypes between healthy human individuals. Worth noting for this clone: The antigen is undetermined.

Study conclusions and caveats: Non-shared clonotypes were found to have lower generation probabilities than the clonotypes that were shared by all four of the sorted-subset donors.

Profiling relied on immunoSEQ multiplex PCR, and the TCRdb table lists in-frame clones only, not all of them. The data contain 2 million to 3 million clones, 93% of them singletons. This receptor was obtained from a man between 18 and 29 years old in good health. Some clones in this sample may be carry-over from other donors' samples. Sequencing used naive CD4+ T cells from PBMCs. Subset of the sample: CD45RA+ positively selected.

The CDR3 sequence: CSVAGGGEQYF. The CDR3 DNA is TGCAGCGTTGCAGGGGGCGGGGAGCAGTACTTC. The chain combines TRBV29-1 with TRBJ2-7, with 8 nucleotides matching TRBD1. The CDR3 consists of 11 residues. CDR1 is SQVTM and CDR2 is ANQGSEA in the germline V gene. Trimming removed 4 bases from V and 7 bases from J; junction bases left unmatched: 3.